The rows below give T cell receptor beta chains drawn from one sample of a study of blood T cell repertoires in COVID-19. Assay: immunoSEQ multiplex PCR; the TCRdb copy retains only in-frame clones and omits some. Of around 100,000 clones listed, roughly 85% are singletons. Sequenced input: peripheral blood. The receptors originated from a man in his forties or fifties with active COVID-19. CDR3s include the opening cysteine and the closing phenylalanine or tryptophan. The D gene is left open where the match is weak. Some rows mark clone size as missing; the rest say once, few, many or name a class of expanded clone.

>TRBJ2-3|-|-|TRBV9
CASSDRANTDTQYF
TGTGCCAGCAGCGACAGGGCGAACACAGATACGCAGTATTTT
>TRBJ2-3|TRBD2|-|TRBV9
CASSPREGGADTQYF
TGTGCCAGCAGCCCCAGGGAGGGCGGCGCAGATACGCAGTATTTT
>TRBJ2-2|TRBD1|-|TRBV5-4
CASRWDSNTGELFF
TGTGCCAGCAGATGGGACAGCAACACCGGGGAGCTGTTTTTT
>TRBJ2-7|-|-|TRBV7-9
CASSERGLSREYF
TGTGCCAGCAGCGAAAGAGGACTGTCTCGGGAGTACTTC
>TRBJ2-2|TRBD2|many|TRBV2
CASGPGLENTGELFF
TGTGCCAGCGGTCCGGGACTAGAAAACACCGGGGAGCTGTTTTTT
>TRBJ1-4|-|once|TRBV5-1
CASSLALGVDNEKLFF
TGCGCCAGCAGCTTGGCCTTAGGGGTGGATAATGAAAAACTGTTTTTT
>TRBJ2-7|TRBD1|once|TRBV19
CASSPPLGQGAQEQYF
TGTGCCAGTAGTCCTCCCCTGGGACAGGGGGCGCAGGAGCAGTACTTC
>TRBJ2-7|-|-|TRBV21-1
CASSGLGGGSLYEQYF
TGTGCCAGCAGCGGATTAGGGGGCGGCTCCCTCTACGAGCAGTACTTC
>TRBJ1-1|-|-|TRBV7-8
CASSPPVQGEAFF
TGTGCCAGCAGCCCCCCAGTACAGGGTGAAGCTTTCTTT
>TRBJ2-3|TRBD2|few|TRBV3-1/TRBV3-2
CASSPSGGVRADTQYF
TGTGCCAGCAGCCCTAGCGGGGGGGTTAGGGCAGATACGCAGTATTTT
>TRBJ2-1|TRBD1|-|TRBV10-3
CATGQGNEQFF
TGTGCCACCGGACAGGGGAATGAGCAGTTCTTC
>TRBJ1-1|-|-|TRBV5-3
CARSLVTQDEAFF
TGTGCCAGAAGCTTAGTGACGCAGGATGAAGCTTTCTTT
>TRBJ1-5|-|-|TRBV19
CASSVRHAPSNQPQHF
TGTGCCAGTAGTGTCCGACATGCGCCGAGCAATCAGCCCCAGCATTTT
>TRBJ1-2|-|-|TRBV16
CASSLRTAYGYTF
TGTGCCAGCAGCCTTCGGACAGCCTATGGCTACACCTTC
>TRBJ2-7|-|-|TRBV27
CASSRHGGYEQYF
TGTGCCAGCAGCCGGCATGGAGGCTACGAGCAGTACTTC
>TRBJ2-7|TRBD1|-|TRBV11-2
CASSLVGWDSSYEQYF
TGTGCCAGCAGCTTAGTTGGGTGGGACAGCTCCTACGAGCAGTACTTC
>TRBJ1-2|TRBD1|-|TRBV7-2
CASSKGRDRTNYGYTF
TGTGCCAGCAGCAAAGGACGGGACAGGACCAACTATGGCTACACCTTC